This TCR beta chain was sequenced in a study of cytomegalovirus exposure and HLA in healthy donors. This clone was seen only a few times. In the same sample, other DNA sequences code for this CDR3. Use of 60 Vbeta and 13 Jbeta primers characterized the PCR. Clones were sequenced by immunoSEQ multiplex PCR, and TCRdb holds only the in-frame ones, with some missing. The sample records 150,000 to 200,000 clones, approximately 72% being singletons. Sequencing used PBMCs. The source is a man between 50 and 59 years old in good health and CMV-seronegative.

Here the CDR3 reads CASSTTGNTEAFF. The CDR3 bases are TGTGCCAGTAGTACGACAGGAAACACTGAAGCTTTCTTT. V and J are TRBV19 and TRBJ1-1; D may be TRBD1 (6 bases). This CDR3 has 13 residues. Germline V lookup: CDR1 LNHDA, CDR2 SQIVND (reference sequence). V lost 4 bases and J lost 2, with 8 bases in between.